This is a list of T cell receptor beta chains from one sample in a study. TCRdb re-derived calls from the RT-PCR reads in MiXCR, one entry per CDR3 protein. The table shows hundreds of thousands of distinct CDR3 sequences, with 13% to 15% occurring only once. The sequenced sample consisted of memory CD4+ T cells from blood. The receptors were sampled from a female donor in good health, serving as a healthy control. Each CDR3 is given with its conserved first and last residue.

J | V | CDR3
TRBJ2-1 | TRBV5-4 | CASRTSGRAHEQFF
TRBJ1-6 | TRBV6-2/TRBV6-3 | CASSRTQLSSYNSHLHF
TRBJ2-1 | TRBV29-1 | CSVGGGGYYNEQFF
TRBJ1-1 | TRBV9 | CASSDRTAGGTEAFF
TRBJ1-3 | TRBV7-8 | CASSLTTGNSGNTIYF
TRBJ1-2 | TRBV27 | CASSLRAHSPNYGYTF
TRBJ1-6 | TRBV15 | CATSRDGTNSPLHF
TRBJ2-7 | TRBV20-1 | CSARSGRGYYEQYF
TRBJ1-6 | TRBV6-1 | CASSEGDRASPLHF
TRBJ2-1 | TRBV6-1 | CASRESTGYHEQFF
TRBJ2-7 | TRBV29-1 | CSVEGQGYEQYF
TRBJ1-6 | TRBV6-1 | CASSALRQGDSPLHF
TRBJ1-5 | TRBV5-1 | CASSPGRGGSNQPQHF
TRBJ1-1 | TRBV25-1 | CASSGNTGTEAFF
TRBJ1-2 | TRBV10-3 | CAISESSGDYGYTF
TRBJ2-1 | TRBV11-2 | CASSLGYRGTDEQFF
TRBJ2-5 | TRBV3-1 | CASSQRSGSGETQYF
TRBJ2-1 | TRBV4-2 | CASSELSNSYNEQFF
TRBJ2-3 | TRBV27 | CASNPGLAGIADTQYF
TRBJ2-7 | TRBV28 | CASSSTSAGSYEQYF
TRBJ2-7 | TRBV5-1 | CASSPGLAGGFDEQYF
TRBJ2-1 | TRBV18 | CVRDYLGEQFF
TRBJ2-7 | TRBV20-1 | CSGREFTGTSGGEQYF
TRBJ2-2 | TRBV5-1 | CASSSQSNRGTGELFF
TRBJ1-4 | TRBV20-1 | CSARGGGGGEKLFF
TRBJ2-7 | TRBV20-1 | CSARFGTGDDEQYF
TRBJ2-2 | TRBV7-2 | CASSLGGTGRALVFF
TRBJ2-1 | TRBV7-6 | CASSFETDNNEQFF
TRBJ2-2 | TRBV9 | CASSTGQGGGGNTGELFF
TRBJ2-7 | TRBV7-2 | CASSLPSGAYEQYF
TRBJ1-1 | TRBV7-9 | CASSLLGQGKDAFF
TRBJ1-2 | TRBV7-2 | CATRFGGGFNYGYTF
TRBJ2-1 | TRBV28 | CASSLDSPPRVQFF
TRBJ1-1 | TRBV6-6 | CASSYGNALDTEAFF
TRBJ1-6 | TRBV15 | CATTPGGRNSPLHF
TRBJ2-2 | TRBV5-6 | CASSLGPLNTGELFF
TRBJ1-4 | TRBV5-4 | CASSLDGPAINEKLFF
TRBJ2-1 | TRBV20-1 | CSAAGGWGYNEQFF
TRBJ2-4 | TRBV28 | CASFSSGSNIQYF
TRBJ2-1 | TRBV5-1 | CASRPQTGNNEQFF
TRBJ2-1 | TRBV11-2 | CASILVRGNEQFF
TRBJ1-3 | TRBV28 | CASSLPAHGNTIYF
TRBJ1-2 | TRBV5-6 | CASSFGGVRYTF
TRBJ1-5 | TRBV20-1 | CSASDPQGYNQPQHF
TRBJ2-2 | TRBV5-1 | CASSLDLGNAGELFF